A single sample gave rise to the 9 T cell receptor beta chains below, sequenced in a study of CD8 T cells in Susac syndrome. With random hexamers, reverse transcription was performed on about 0.5 to 1 ug of RNA. One entry per CDR3 protein results from TCRdb running MiXCR on the immunoSEQ multiplex PCR reads. Seen here are about 430,000 distinct CDR3 sequences, approximately 89% observed once, and the top ten hold approximately 0.12%. The sequencing sample was made of CD8+ T cells from PBMCs. The receptors were gathered from a human donor with multiple sclerosis.

The genes are TRBV7-6 and TRBJ2-3, with a weak D call TRBD2 (6 bases). Germline V gene data show CDR1 as SGHVS and CDR2 as FNYEAQ. The CDR3 has 15 amino acids. Trimming took 6 bases from V and 3 from J, leaving 16 bases between them. The CDR3, as DNA: TGTGCCAGCAGTCACCGGGACTGGCAAACAGATACGCAGTATTTT. It codes for CASSHRDWQTDTQYF.

The chain has TRBV20-1 and TRBJ2-1, with TRBD2 as a possible D gene (5 bases). V lost 6 bases and J 2 bases, leaving 17 bases between the germline ends. CDR1 and CDR2 from the germline V gene are DFQATT and SNEGSKA (reference sequence). This CDR3 region has 15 residues. CDR3 bases: TGCAGTGCCTTCATTAGGGAGCGGACCTACAATGAGCAGTTCTTC. Translation: CSAFIRERTYNEQFF.

The rearrangement uses TRBV29-1 and TRBJ2-3; maybe TRBD2 (6 bases). Germline V gene data show CDR1 as SQVTM and CDR2 as ANQGSEA. This CDR3 region has 16 residues. Trimming removed 6 bases at V and 0 bases at J, with 19 bases between. CDR3 nucleotide sequence: TGCAGCGTGGGCCGGGACTCCTTATCTAGCACAGATACGCAGTATTTT. This translates into CSVGRDSLSSTDTQYF.

This clonotype was found once. The chain employs TRBV19 and TRBJ2-4, with D perhaps being TRBD1 or TRBD2 (5 bases each). This CDR3 is 14 amino acids long. The germline V gene encodes CDR1 LNHDA and CDR2 SQIVND (reference sequence). Trimming pared 7 bases from V and 1 base from J, leaving 11 bases between. DNA of the CDR3: TGTGCCAGTACCGGGACGGAGGCCAAAAACATTCAGTACTTC. Protein sequence: CASTGTEAKNIQYF. Full variable domain (remainder filled in from reference TRBV19 and TRBJ2-4): DGGITQSPKYLFRKEGQNVTLSCEQNLNHDAMYWYRQDPGQGLRLIYYSQIVNDFQKGDIAEGYSVSREKKESFPLTVTSAQKNPTAFYLCASTGTEAKNIQYFGAGTRLSVL.

This chain connects TRBV9 to TRBJ2-1, with 7 bases that match TRBD2. Trimming took 0 bases from V and 10 from J; bases not matched to a gene: 10. Germline-derived CDR1 and CDR2 are SGDLS and YYNGEE. CDR3 length: 15 amino acids. The CDR3 DNA follows: TGTGCCAGCAGCGTAGAGGTGGGACTAAGAGAGGAGCAGTTCTTC. Amino acid sequence: CASSVEVGLREEQFF.

The J gene is TRBJ2-3, the V gene TRBV29-1; TRBD2 matches at 7 bases. Looked up from germline, CDR1 is SQVTM and CDR2 is ANQGSEA. This CDR3 comprises 16 residues. With V trimmed by 0 bases and J by 2 bases, 8 bases remained unmatched. CDR3 sequence (DNA): TGCAGCGTTGAAGATTGGGGGAGGGTCTCCACAGATACGCAGTATTTT. Protein sequence: CSVEDWGRVSTDTQYF.

V usage is TRBV4-1 and J usage is TRBJ1-2, with D possibly being TRBD1 (6 bases). The CDR3 covers 14 residues. Germline assignment: CDR1 MGHRA and CDR2 YSYEKL. V lost 0 bases, J lost 4 bases, and 9 bases lay in between. The CDR3 DNA sequence: TGCGCCAGCAGCCAAGAGACAGGACCCTATGGCTACACCTTC. Translated: CASSQETGPYGYTF.

This chain's CDR3 is CASSWGQDRSYNEQFF. The CDR3 DNA sequence: TGCGCCAGCAGCTGGGGACAGGACCGCTCCTACAATGAGCAGTTCTTC. J is TRBJ2-1 and V is TRBV5-1; 8 nucleotides match TRBD1. Germline CDR1 reads SGHRS; CDR2 reads YFSETQ. The CDR3 length is 16 residues. V trimming: 3 bases; J trimming: 0 bases; junction bases outside the gene matches: 5.

J is TRBJ2-7 and V is TRBV11-2; D is possibly TRBD1 or TRBD2 (5 bases each). Germline-derived CDR1 and CDR2 are SGHAT and FQNNGV. CDR3 length equals 14 residues. Trimming pared 3 bases from V and 1 base from J, leaving 10 bases between. CDR3 DNA sequence: TGTGCCAGCAGCTTGGTCGGGGCTTCCTACGAGCAGTACTTC. The encoded protein is CASSLVGASYEQYF.